This T cell receptor beta chain came from a study of T cells in Graves' hyperthyroidism and ophthalmopathy. This CDR3 has 16 amino acids. Germline V gene sequence: CDR1 SGHTA, CDR2 FQGTGA. This clonotype was counted ten times or more. At one boundary the junction diverges from the germline segment, which might be a read error. Amplification targeted TCR beta CDR3 regions from RNA transcripts. The HTBI primer set was used in a first-round RT-PCR of the TCR CDR3. TCRdb re-analysed the multiplex PCR reads in MiXCR, keeping a single row per CDR3 protein. The sample contains over 350,000 distinct CDR3 sequences, under 15% of which appear only once.

The chain combines TRBV7-3 with TRBJ2-3, with D perhaps given as TRBD1 or TRBD2 (5 bases each). This receptor was obtained from a man younger than 35 with Graves' ophthalmopathy. What was sequenced was blood. Here the CDR3 DNA reads TGTGCCAGCAGCCCTCAATTAGCGAGTTCTACAGGTACGCAGTATTTT. As protein: CASSPQLASSTGTQYF.